This T cell receptor beta chain appears in the sequencing data of a study of identical twins. General observations from the study: Within cord blood, abundant beta clonotypes carried fewer insertions, but memory repertoires showed no such trend. Models predicted too little out-of-frame TCR alpha sharing in monozygotic twins.

The germline V gene has CDR1 MNHNS and CDR2 SASEGT. V lost 3 bases and J 7 bases, leaving 10 bases between the germline ends. This CDR3 region has 13 residues. Notes on this clonotype: The antigen remains unidentified.

One entry per CDR3 protein results from TCRdb running MiXCR on the 5' RACE reads. The sample contains 250,000 to 350,000 distinct CDR3 sequences, approximately 8.5% of which appear only once. These data also formed part of another study, on yellow fever vaccine responses in identical twins. Per that paper: Twin vaccine T cell responses reportedly seemed partly convergent, partly personalized.

The chain carries TRBV6-1 and TRBJ1-3, with D unclear. The sample consisted of memory (CD45RO+) T cells sorted from blood. This TCR was sampled from a woman aged 18-30 years in good health. CDR3 sequence reads: CASSDLVPNTIYF. The DNA for the CDR3 is TGTGCCAGCAGTGATCTGGTTCCGAACACCATATATTTT.